These 26 T cell receptor beta chains were sequenced from one sample in a study of OX40 agonist ivuxolimab in advanced cancers. TCRdb's copy holds only in-frame clones and misses some; the assay was immunoSEQ multiplex PCR. The table has approximately 76,000 clones, 85% seen once; the top ten hold approximately 0.65%. Sequencing used CD4+ or CD8+ T cells sorted from blood, obtained in a trial of the OX40 agonist ivuxolimab. All receptors come from an adult with an advanced solid tumor such as melanoma, head and neck, liver or kidney cancer.

The chain uses TRBV19 and TRBJ2-5; 7 nucleotides line up with TRBD1. J gave up 2 bases and V 5 bases, and 2 bases lay outside the gene matches. Germline-derived CDR1 and CDR2 are LNHDA and SQIVND (reference sequence). This CDR3 is 13 amino acids long. CDR3 nucleotides: TGTGCCAGTAGTCAGGGACAGCAAGAGACCCAGTACTTC. Protein product: CASSQGQQETQYF.

This sequence joins TRBV6-5 and TRBJ2-1; tentative D call: TRBD1 (6 bases). Germline V lookup: CDR1 MNHEY, CDR2 SVGAGI. V dropped 6 bases and J dropped 4 bases, with 16 bases sitting between them. The CDR3 length is 15 residues. CDR3 in amino acids: CASRDPLTGYNEQFF. The CDR3 nucleotides are TGTGCCAGCAGAGACCCGCTGACAGGATACAATGAGCAGTTCTTC.

The CDR3 region is CAISVGGQGGGSTEAFF. DNA for the CDR3: TGTGCCATCAGTGTGGGGGGACAGGGAGGCGGGAGCACTGAAGCTTTCTTT. The V gene is TRBV10-3, the J gene TRBJ1-1; the match to TRBD1 covers 9 bases. The CDR3 contains 17 residues. V lost 4 bases, J lost 4 bases, and 13 bases stayed unmatched. Germline V gene lookup returns CDR1 ENHRY and CDR2 SYGVKD.

The rearrangement links TRBV18 to TRBJ2-3; no clear D. Germline CDR1 and CDR2: KGHSH and LQKENI. Trimming left V 3 bases short and J 4 bases short, with 8 bases between. The CDR3 length is 13 residues. The CDR3 loop is CASSPAGADTQYF. As DNA, the CDR3 is TGTGCCAGCTCACCCGCTGGGGCAGATACGCAGTATTTT.

As DNA, the CDR3 is TGTGCCAGCAAGGGACAGGGGGCATACGAGCAGTACTTC. Protein product: CASKGQGAYEQYF. The chain links TRBV11-2 to TRBJ2-7; TRBD1 matches 12 bases. The CDR3 totals 13 residues. Germline trimming cut 7 bases from V and 4 bases from J; bases unmatched to any gene: 2. Germline V gene data show CDR1 as SGHAT and CDR2 as FQNNGV.

This clone was counted a single time. The sample holds other DNA sequences that translate to the same CDR3. V and J are TRBV6-6 and TRBJ1-2; TRBD1 matches at 7 bases. This CDR3 is 13 amino acids long. The germline gives CDR1 MNHNY, CDR2 SVGAGI (reference sequence). V lost 4 bases to trimming and J lost 3 bases; unmatched junction nucleotides: 2. CDR3 residues: CASSSTGDYGYTF. CDR3 DNA sequence: TGTGCCAGCAGTTCCACAGGGGACTATGGCTACACCTTC.

This clone was recorded only once. The gene calls are TRBV11-1 and TRBJ2-2; the match to TRBD1 covers 9 bases. This CDR3 is built from 15 residues. Germline CDR1 and CDR2: SGHAT and FQDESV (reference sequence). Germline trimming cut 5 bases from V and 0 bases from J; bases unmatched to any gene: 1. CDR3 amino acids: CASSRQGANTGELFF. CDR3 in DNA: TGTGCCAGCAGCCGACAGGGGGCGAACACCGGGGAGCTGTTTTTT.

The chain uses TRBV6-1 and TRBJ2-3; TRBD1 agrees at 8 bases. This CDR3 region has 16 residues. The germline gives CDR1 MNHNS, CDR2 SASEGT. V shed 2 bases, J shed 0 bases, and the junction held 4 bases outside the gene matches. This chain's CDR3 is CASSERQGASTDTQYF. The CDR3, as DNA: TGTGCCAGCAGTGAACGGCAGGGGGCTAGCACAGATACGCAGTATTTT.

The chain is built from TRBV7-2 and TRBJ1-2; possibly TRBD1 for D (6 bases). This CDR3 region has 14 residues. Germline V CDR1 and CDR2: SGHTA, FQGNSA. The V and J ends lost 5 bases and 5 bases respectively, with 15 bases between them. CDR3 protein: CASSPQQGEYGYTF. The CDR3 bases are TGTGCCAGCAGCCCTCAACAGGGTGAATATGGCTACACCTTC.

The chain couples TRBV5-1 to TRBJ2-3; D might be TRBD1 or TRBD2, each matching 6 bases. CDR1 is SGHRS and CDR2 is YFSETQ in the germline V gene. Trimming shortened V by 2 bases and J by 4 bases, and 23 bases separated the two germline ends. The CDR3 consists of 18 residues. Here the CDR3 DNA reads TGCGCCAGCAGCTTAGGGGCAGGGGTCGGGGGCACGGCAGATACGCAGTATTTT. This codes for CASSLGAGVGGTADTQYF.

This chain connects TRBV27 to TRBJ2-7; TRBD1 aligns across 10 bases. The germline V gene has CDR1 MNHEY and CDR2 SMNVEV (reference sequence). The CDR3 loop spans 15 amino acids. The V gene end was trimmed by 7 bases and the J gene end by 1 base; junction bases not matched to a gene: 7. In nucleotides, the CDR3 is TGTGCCAGCAAGTTACGGGACAGGGGTTCCTACGAGCAGTACTTC. This gives the protein CASKLRDRGSYEQYF.

The chain recombines TRBV7-9 with TRBJ1-2, with D maybe TRBD1 (5 bases). V lost 4 bases and J lost 6, with 15 bases in between. This CDR3 spans 14 amino acids. Germline loops: CDR1 SEHNR, CDR2 FQNEAQ (reference sequence). This chain's CDR3 is CASSSSSRDDGYTF. The CDR3 bases are TGTGCCAGCAGCTCCAGCTCCAGGGACGATGGCTACACCTTC.

For this clone: Compared with germline, one end of the junction differs, possibly owing to a read error. The chain recombines TRBV7-7 with TRBJ2-3; D uncertain. The germline CDR1 and CDR2 sequences are SSHAT and FNYEAQ (reference sequence). The CDR3 length is 15 residues. CDR3 sequence (DNA): TGTGCTAGCAGCCCGACGGGCAGTGGCACAGATACGCAGTATTTT. Translated, it gives CASSPTGSGTDTQYF.

This chain connects TRBV5-4 to TRBJ2-1; D unclear. Per the germline V gene, CDR1 is SGHNT and CDR2 is YYREEE (reference sequence). The CDR3 is 12 residues long. Trimming took off 3 bases at V and 9 bases at J, with 10 bases between the two ends. The DNA for the CDR3 is TGTGCCAGCAGCTCTGGAGTTGGTGAGCAGTTCTTC. It encodes CASSSGVGEQFF.

The chain recombines TRBV5-4 with TRBJ2-2; D is uncertain. Trimming took 0 bases from V and 8 from J, leaving 20 bases between them. The CDR3 loop spans 17 amino acids. Per the germline V gene, CDR1 is SGHNT and CDR2 is YYREEE (reference sequence). Written as DNA, the CDR3 is TGTGCCAGCAGCTTGGGAGCTAATGCTCTTATTGGGGGGGAGCTGTTTTTT. Its protein is CASSLGANALIGGELFF.

This clone was detected only once. The CDR3: CASSPRGRAGSGKNIQYF. The CDR3 DNA sequence: TGTGCCAGCTCACCCCGGGGAAGGGCAGGGTCTGGCAAAAACATTCAGTACTTC. This rearrangement joins TRBV18 to TRBJ2-4; the D call may be TRBD1 or TRBD2 (5 bases each). The CDR3 extends over 18 amino acids. The V and J ends lost 3 bases and 3 bases respectively, with 21 bases between them. Germline CDR1 reads KGHSH; CDR2 reads LQKENI.

The V gene is TRBV7-6, the J gene TRBJ2-5, with 8 positions matching TRBD2. There are 15 residues in the CDR3. J gave up 8 bases and V 5 bases, and 13 bases lay outside the gene matches. CDR1 is SGHVS and CDR2 is FNYEAQ in the germline V gene. The CDR3 loop reads CASSPTSGNQYTQYF. CDR3 DNA: TGTGCCAGCAGCCCTACTAGCGGTAACCAGTATACCCAGTACTTC.

This chain connects TRBV2 to TRBJ2-6, with D possibly TRBD2 on 6 matching bases. The CDR3 has 13 residues. V was pared by 8 bases and J by 3 bases, with 8 bases between. Germline lookup yields CDR1 SNHLY and CDR2 FYNNEI. CDR3: CASGGVGANVLTF. CDR3 nucleotides: TGTGCCAGCGGAGGGGTTGGGGCCAACGTCCTGACTTTC.

This rearrangement joins TRBV19 to TRBJ1-4, with D tentatively TRBD1 (6 bases). Trimming pared 7 bases from V and 0 bases from J, leaving 12 bases between. Per the germline V gene, CDR1 is LNHDA and CDR2 is SQIVND (reference sequence). This CDR3 contains 15 residues. CDR3 nucleotide sequence: TGTGCCAGTACCAATTACAGGGCAACTAATGAAAAACTGTTTTTT. Amino acids: CASTNYRATNEKLFF.

The CDR3 region has the DNA TGTGCCAGTAGTAGGGACGGCAACTATGGCTACACCTTC. This translates into CASSRDGNYGYTF. The rearrangement uses TRBV19 and TRBJ1-2, with D perhaps matching TRBD1 (5 bases). This CDR3 is built from 13 residues. Trimming stripped 4 bases from V and 2 bases from J, with 8 bases between. Germline V gene data show CDR1 as LNHDA and CDR2 as SQIVND (reference sequence).

The chain combines TRBV19 with TRBJ1-2; TRBD1 is a possible D gene (5 bases). CDR3 length: 14 amino acids. The V end lost 6 bases, the J end lost 0 bases, and 11 bases lay between the germline ends. CDR1 and CDR2 (germline): LNHDA, SQIVND (reference sequence). CDR3 coding DNA: TGTGCCAGTAGCGACAGTCGATCTAACTATGGCTACACCTTC. Translated: CASSDSRSNYGYTF.

The chain is built from TRBV11-1 and TRBJ2-3; no reliable D call. This CDR3 has 16 residues. Germline CDR1 is SGHAT and CDR2 is FQDESV (reference sequence). V was clipped by 3 bases and J by 3 bases, with 16 bases between them. This chain's CDR3 is CASSFSPSLYTDTQYF. DNA of the CDR3: TGTGCCAGCAGCTTTTCGCCTAGTTTGTATACAGATACGCAGTATTTT. The full variable domain, with the rest looked up from reference TRBV11-1 and TRBJ2-3, is EAEVAQSPRYKITEKSQAVAFWCDPISGHATLYWYRQILGQGPELLVQFQDESVVDDSQLPKDRFSAERLKGVDSTLKIQPAELGDSAMYLCASSFSPSLYTDTQYFGPGTRLTVL.

V and J are TRBV2 and TRBJ1-4, with 7 bases matching TRBD1. CDR1 is SNHLY and CDR2 is FYNNEI in the germline V gene. J lost 1 base, V lost 3 bases, and 8 bases had no gene match. The CDR3 covers 17 residues. Here the CDR3 reads CASSDRGKGGTNEKLFF. The CDR3 coding sequence is TGTGCCAGCAGTGACAGGGGGAAAGGAGGAACTAATGAAAAACTGTTTTTT.

The J gene is TRBJ1-5, the V gene TRBV19; D unresolved. The CDR3 runs 13 residues. Looked up from germline, CDR1 is LNHDA and CDR2 is SQIVND (reference sequence). V was clipped by 6 bases and J by 10 bases, with 16 bases between them. For the CDR3, the DNA is TGTGCCAGTAGGGTCTCAACCCTCCATCCCCAGCATTTT. Protein: CASRVSTLHPQHF. The full variable domain, with the rest looked up from reference TRBV19 and TRBJ1-5, is DGGITQSPKYLFRKEGQNVTLSCEQNLNHDAMYWYRQDPGQGLRLIYYSQIVNDFQKGDIAEGYSVSREKKESFPLTVTSAQKNPTAFYLCASRVSTLHPQHFGDGTRLSIL.

This clone was seen just once. For the CDR3, the DNA is TGTGCCAGCAGCTTAATCGGGACAGGGGCCGCCAATCAGCCCCAGCATTTT. This gives the protein CASSLIGTGAANQPQHF. The chain links TRBV7-2 to TRBJ1-5, with 10 bases identical to TRBD1. The CDR3 spans 17 residues. V lost 2 bases to trimming and J lost 3 bases; unmatched junction nucleotides: 7. Germline loops: CDR1 SGHTA, CDR2 FQGNSA.

The V call is TRBV9, the J call TRBJ1-6; D uncertain. The CDR3 has 14 residues. V was trimmed by 4 bases and J by 9 bases, leaving 14 bases between them. The germline gives CDR1 SGDLS, CDR2 YYNGEE. The CDR3, as DNA: TGTGCCAGCAGCTCCCAATTGAGCGGTTCACCCCTCCACTTT. Translated: CASSSQLSGSPLHF.